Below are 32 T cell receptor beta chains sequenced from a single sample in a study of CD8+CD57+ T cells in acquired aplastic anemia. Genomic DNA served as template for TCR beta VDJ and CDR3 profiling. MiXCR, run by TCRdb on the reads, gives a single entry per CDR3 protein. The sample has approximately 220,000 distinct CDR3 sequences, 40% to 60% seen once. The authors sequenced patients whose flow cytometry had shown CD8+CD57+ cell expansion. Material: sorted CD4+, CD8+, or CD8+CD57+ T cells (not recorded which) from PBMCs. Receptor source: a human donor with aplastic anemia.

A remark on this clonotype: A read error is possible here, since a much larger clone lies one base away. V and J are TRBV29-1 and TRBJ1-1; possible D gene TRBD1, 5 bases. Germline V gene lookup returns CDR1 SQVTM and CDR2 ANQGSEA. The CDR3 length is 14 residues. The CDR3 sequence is CSVVRGARGTEASF. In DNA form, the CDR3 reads TGCAGCGTTGTACGAGGGGCCCGAGGTACTGAAGCTTCCTTT.

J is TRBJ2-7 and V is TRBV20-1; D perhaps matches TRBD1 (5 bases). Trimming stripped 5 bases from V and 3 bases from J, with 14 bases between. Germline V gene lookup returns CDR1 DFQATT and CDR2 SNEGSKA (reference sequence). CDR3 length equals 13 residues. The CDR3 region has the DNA TGCAGTGCTGGATTGCAGGGCGGCTACGAGCAGTACTTC. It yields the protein CSAGLQGGYEQYF.

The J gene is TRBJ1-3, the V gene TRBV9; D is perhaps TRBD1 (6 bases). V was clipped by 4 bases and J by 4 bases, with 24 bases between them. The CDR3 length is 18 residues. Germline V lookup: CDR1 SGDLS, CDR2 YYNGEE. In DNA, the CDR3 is TGTGCCAGCAGCCCTAGTAGGGGGTCAAGGGGCGTGGGAAACACCATATATTTT. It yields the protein CASSPSRGSRGVGNTIYF. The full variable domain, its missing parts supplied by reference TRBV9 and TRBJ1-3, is DSGVTQTPKHLITATGQRVTLRCSPRSGDLSVYWYQQSLDQGLQFLIQYYNGEERAKGNILERFSAQQFPDLHSELNLSSLELGDSALYFCASSPSRGSRGVGNTIYFGEGSWLTVV.

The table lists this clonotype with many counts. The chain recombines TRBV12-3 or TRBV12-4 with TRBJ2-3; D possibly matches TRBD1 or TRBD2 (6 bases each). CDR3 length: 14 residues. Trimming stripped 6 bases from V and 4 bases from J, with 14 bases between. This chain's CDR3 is CASSTTGRPDTQYF. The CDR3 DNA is TGTGCCAGCAGCACCACAGGGAGGCCAGATACGCAGTATTTT.

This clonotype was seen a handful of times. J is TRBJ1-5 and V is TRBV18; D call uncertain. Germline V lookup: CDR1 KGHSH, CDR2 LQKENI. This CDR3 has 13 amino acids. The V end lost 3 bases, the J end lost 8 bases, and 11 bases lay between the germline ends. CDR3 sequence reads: CASSPDVLKPQHF. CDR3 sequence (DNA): TGTGCCAGCTCACCCGACGTGCTGAAGCCCCAGCATTTT.

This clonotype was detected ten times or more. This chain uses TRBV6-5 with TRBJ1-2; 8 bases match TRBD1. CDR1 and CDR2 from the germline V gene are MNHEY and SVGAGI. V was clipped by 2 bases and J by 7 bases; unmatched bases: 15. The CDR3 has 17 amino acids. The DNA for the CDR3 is TGTGCCAGCAGTTACCTTACGGCAGGGGGCATTAGGGGTGGCTACACCTTC. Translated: CASSYLTAGGIRGGYTF.

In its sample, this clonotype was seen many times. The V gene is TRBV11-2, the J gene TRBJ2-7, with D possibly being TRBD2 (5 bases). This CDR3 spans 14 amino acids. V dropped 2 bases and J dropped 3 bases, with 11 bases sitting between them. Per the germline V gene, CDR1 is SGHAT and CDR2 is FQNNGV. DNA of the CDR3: TGTGCCAGCAGCTTAATGGTCGGGATCTACGAGCAGTACTTC. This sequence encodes CASSLMVGIYEQYF.

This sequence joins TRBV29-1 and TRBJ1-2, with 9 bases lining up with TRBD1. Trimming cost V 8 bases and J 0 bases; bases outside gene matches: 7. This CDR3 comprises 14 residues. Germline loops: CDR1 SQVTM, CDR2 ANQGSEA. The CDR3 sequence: CSTNRGLTNYGYTF. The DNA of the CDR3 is TGCAGCACAAACAGGGGGCTTACTAACTATGGCTACACCTTC.

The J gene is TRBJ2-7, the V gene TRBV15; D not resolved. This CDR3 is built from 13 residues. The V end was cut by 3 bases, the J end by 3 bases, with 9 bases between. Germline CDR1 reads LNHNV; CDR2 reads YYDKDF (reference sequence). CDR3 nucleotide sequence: TGTGCCACCAGCAGTGAGAACAACTACGAGCAGTACTTC. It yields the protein CATSSENNYEQYF.

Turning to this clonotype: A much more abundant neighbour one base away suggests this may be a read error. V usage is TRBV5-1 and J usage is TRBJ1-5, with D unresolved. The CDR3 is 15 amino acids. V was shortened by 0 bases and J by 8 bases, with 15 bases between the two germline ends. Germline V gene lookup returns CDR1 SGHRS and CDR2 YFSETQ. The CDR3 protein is CASSLGPGAKKPQHF. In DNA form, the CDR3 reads TGCGCCAGCAGCTTGGGGCCGGGAGCGAAAAAGCCCCAGCATTTT.

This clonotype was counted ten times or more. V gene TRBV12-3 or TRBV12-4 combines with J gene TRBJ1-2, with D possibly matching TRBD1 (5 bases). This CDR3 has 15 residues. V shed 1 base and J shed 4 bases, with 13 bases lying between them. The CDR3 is CASSLEARVSYGYTF. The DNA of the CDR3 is TGTGCCAGCAGTTTAGAGGCCAGGGTTAGCTATGGCTACACCTTC.

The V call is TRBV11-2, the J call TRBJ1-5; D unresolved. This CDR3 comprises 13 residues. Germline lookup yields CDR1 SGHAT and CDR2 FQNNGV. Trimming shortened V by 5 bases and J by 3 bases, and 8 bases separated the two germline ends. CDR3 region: CASSSGANQPQHF. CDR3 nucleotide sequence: TGTGCCAGCAGCAGCGGAGCCAATCAGCCCCAGCATTTT.

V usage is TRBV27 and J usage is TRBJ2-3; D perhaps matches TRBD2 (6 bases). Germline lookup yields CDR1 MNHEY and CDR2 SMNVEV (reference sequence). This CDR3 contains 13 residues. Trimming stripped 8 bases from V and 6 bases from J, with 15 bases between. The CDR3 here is CASRSYGGDTQYF. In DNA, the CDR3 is TGTGCCAGCCGCTCCTATGGGGGGGATACGCAGTATTTT.

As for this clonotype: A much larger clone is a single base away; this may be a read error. The chain's CDR3 is CASSLAGGRVTRELFF. Here the CDR3 DNA reads TGTGCCAGCAGCTTGGCGGGCGGGCGGGTCACCAGGGAGCTGTTTTTT. V gene TRBV5-6 combines with J gene TRBJ2-2; possible D gene TRBD2, 5 bases. CDR1 and CDR2 (germline): SGHDT, YYEEEE. The CDR3 spans 16 residues.

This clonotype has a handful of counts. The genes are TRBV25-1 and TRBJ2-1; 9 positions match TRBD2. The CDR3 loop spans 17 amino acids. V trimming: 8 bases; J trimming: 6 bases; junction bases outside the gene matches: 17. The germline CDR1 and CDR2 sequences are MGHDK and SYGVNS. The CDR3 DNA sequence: TGTGCCAGCTCACCACTCGAAGTGGCGGGGGGGCGCAATGAGCAGTTCTTC. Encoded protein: CASSPLEVAGGRNEQFF.

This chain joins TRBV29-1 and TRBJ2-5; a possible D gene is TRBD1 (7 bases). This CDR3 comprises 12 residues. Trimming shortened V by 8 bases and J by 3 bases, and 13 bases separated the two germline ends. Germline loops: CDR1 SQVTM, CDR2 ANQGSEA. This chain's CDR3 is CSPGGGEETQYF. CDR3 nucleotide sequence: TGCAGCCCAGGAGGGGGCGAAGAGACCCAGTACTTC.

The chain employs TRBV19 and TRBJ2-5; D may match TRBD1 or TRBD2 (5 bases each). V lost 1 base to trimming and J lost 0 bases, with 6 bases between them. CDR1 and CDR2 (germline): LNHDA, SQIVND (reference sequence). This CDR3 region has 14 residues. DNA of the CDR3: TGTGCCAGTAGTATAGGGGGACACCAAGAGACCCAGTACTTC. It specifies CASSIGGHQETQYF.

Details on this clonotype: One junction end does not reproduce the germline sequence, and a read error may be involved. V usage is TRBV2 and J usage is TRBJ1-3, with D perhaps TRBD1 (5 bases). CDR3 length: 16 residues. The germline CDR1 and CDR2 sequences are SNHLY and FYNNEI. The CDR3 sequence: CASSFGTVQFGDTIYF. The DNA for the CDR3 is TGTGCCAGCAGCTTCGGGACCGTACAGTTTGGAGACACCATATATTTT.

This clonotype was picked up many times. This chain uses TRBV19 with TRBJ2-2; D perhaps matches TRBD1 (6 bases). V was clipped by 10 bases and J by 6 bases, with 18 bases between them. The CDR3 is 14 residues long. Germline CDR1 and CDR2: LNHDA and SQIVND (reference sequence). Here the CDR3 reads CAIRPQGSAGELFF. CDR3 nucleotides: TGTGCCATCCGACCCCAGGGGAGCGCCGGGGAGCTGTTTTTT.

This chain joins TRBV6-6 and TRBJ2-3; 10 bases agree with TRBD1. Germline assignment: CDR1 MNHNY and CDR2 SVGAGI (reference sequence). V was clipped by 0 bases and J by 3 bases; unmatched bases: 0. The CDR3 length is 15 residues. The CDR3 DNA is TGTGCCAGCAGTTACTCGGGACAGGGGACAGATACGCAGTATTTT. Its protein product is CASSYSGQGTDTQYF.

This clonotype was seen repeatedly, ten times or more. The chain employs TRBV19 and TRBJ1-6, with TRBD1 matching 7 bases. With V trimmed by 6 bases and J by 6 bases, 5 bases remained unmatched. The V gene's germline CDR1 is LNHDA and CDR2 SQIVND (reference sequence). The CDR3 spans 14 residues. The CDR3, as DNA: TGTGCCAGTAGGCCCGGGACAGCTAATTCACCCCTCCACTTT. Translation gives CASRPGTANSPLHF.

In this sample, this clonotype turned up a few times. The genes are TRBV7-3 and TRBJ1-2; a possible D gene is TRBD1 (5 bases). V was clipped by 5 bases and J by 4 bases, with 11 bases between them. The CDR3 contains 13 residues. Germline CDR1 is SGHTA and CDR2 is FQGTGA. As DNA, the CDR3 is TGTGCCAGCAGCCTTAGACAGTCCTATGGCTACACCTTC. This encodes CASSLRQSYGYTF.

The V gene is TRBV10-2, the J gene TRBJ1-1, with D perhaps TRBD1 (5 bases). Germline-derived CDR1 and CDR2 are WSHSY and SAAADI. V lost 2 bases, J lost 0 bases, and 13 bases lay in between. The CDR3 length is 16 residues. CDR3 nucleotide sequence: TGCGCCAGCAGTGAGATGTACAGGCTAATGAACACTGAAGCTTTCTTT. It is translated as CASSEMYRLMNTEAFF.

CDR3 in DNA: TGTGCCATCAAAGATATCAGGGCAGAGGGGTATCAGCCCCAGCATTTT. It is translated as CAIKDIRAEGYQPQHF. The V call is TRBV10-3, the J call TRBJ1-5; a weak D match, TRBD1 (5 bases). CDR3 length: 16 amino acids. V was trimmed by 7 bases and J by 5 bases, leaving 21 bases between them. From germline, CDR1 is ENHRY and CDR2 SYGVKD.

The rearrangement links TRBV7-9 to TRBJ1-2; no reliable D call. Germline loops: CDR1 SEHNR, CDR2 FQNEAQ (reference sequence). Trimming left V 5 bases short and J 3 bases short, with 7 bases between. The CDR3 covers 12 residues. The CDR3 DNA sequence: TGTGCCAGCAGCACAGAGTACTATGGCTACACCTTC. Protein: CASSTEYYGYTF.

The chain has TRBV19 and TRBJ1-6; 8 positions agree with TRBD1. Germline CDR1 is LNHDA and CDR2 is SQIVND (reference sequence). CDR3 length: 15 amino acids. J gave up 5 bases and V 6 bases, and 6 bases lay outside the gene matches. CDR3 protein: CASRRTGINNSPLHF. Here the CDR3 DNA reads TGTGCCAGTAGGAGGACAGGGATAAATAATTCACCCCTCCACTTT.

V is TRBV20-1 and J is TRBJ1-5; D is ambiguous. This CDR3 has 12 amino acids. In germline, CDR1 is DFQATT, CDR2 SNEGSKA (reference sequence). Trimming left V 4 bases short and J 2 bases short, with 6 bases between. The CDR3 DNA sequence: TGCAGTGCTAACTCCGGCAATCAGCCCCAGCATTTT. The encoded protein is CSANSGNQPQHF.

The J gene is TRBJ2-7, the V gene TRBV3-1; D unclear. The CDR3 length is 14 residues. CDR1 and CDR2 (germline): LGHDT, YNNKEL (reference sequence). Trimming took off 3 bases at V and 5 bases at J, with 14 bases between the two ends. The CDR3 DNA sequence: TGTGCCAGCAGCCAGAGGCTGGGTGGAGACGAGCAGTACTTC. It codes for CASSQRLGGDEQYF.

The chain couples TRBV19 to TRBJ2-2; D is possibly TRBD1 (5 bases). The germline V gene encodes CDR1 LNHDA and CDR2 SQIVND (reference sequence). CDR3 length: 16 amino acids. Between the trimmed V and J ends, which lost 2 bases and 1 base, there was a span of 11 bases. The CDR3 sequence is CASSISRVKNTGELFF. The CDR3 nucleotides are TGTGCCAGTAGTATATCCAGGGTAAAGAACACCGGGGAGCTGTTTTTT.

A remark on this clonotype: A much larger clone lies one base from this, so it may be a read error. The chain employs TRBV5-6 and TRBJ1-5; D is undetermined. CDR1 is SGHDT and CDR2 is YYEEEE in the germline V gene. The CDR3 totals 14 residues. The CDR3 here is CAGSFGQANQPQHF. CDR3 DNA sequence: TGTGCCGGCAGCTTTGGCCAGGCAAATCAGCCCCAGCATTTT.

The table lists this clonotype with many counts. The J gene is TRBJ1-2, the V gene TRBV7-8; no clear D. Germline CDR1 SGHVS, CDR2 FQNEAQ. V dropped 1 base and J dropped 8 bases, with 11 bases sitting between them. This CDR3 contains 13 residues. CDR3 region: CASSLDPGSGYTF. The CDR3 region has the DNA TGTGCCAGCAGCTTAGACCCGGGGTCGGGCTACACCTTC.

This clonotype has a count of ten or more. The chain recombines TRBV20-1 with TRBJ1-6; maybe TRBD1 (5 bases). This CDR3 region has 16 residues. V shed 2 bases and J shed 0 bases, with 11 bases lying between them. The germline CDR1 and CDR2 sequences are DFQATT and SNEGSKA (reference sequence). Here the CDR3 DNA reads TGCAGTGCTAGATCCAGGGCGAGCTCCTATAATTCACCCCTCCACTTT. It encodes CSARSRASSYNSPLHF.